Following are 22 T cell receptor beta chains from one sample sequenced in a study of graft-versus-host responses after intestinal transplantation. No antigen has been identified for these receptors. The assay was immunoSEQ multiplex PCR, and TCRdb's table has in-frame clones only and misses some. The sample shows 65,000 to 100,000 clones, around 93% of them seen only once. The source was unstimulated CD8+ T cells sorted from spleen or lymph node cells, collected before transplant. Every receptor here comes from a human donor who was the organ donor for an intestinal transplant.

This clone appeared once. The CDR3 DNA follows: TGCAGCGTTGAAGGACAACTAAAACGGACAGTCGGCTACACCTTC. Protein sequence: CSVEGQLKRTVGYTF. V usage is TRBV29-1 and J usage is TRBJ1-2, with D possibly matching TRBD1 (6 bases). CDR3 size: 15 residues. Germline loops: CDR1 SQVTM, CDR2 ANQGSEA. V gave up 1 base and J gave up 8 bases, with 20 bases separating them.

The rearrangement links TRBV2 to TRBJ2-5; 8 bases are shared with TRBD2. Germline V lookup: CDR1 SNHLY, CDR2 FYNNEI. This CDR3 spans 15 amino acids. V lost 7 bases to trimming and J lost 1 base; unmatched junction nucleotides: 8. This chain's CDR3 is CASKLRGGLQETQYF. The CDR3 coding sequence is TGTGCCAGCAAGTTACGGGGGGGGCTCCAAGAGACCCAGTACTTC.

The J gene is TRBJ2-1, the V gene TRBV10-3, with D perhaps matching TRBD2 (5 bases). Germline CDR1 reads ENHRY; CDR2 reads SYGVKD. V was trimmed by 0 bases and J by 0 bases, leaving 6 bases between them. There are 15 residues in the CDR3. This CDR3 reads CAISESGSSYNEQFF. CDR3 in DNA: TGTGCCATCAGTGAGTCGGGGAGCTCCTACAATGAGCAGTTCTTC.

This sequence joins TRBV6-6 and TRBJ1-4; D possibly corresponds to TRBD1 (5 bases). The V gene lost 0 bases and the J gene lost 8 bases, with 10 bases spanning the gap. Looked up from germline, CDR1 is MNHNY and CDR2 is SVGAGI (reference sequence). There are 14 residues in the CDR3. CDR3 protein: CASSYSQGGEKLFF. For the CDR3, the DNA is TGTGCCAGCAGTTACTCCCAGGGAGGCGAAAAACTGTTTTTT.

CDR3 coding DNA: TGTGCCAGCAGCTCATCCGGGTTCGCAAGCAATCAGCCCCAGCATTTT. It codes for CASSSSGFASNQPQHF. The chain carries TRBV7-2 and TRBJ1-5; no clear D. CDR1 is SGHTA, CDR2 FQGNSA, per germline. CDR3 size: 16 residues. Deletions cut 4 bases from V and 1 base from J, with 14 bases between.

V and J are TRBV5-1 and TRBJ2-5; 7 bases line up with TRBD1. CDR1 SGHRS and CDR2 YFSETQ come from the germline V gene. V trimming: 3 bases; J trimming: 1 base; junction bases outside the gene matches: 3. The CDR3 has 14 amino acids. CDR3 loop: CASSSDRAQETQYF. The CDR3 DNA sequence: TGCGCCAGCAGCTCTGACAGGGCCCAAGAGACCCAGTACTTC.

The genes are TRBV4-1 and TRBJ2-1; TRBD1 matches 7 bases. CDR3 length equals 14 residues. V shed 2 bases and J 8 bases; nucleotides not matched to a gene: 6. The germline CDR1 and CDR2 sequences are MGHRA and YSYEKL. The CDR3, as DNA: TGCGCCAGCAGCCAACAAGGGGGCTTTCATGAGCAGTTCTTC. It encodes CASSQQGGFHEQFF.

V gene TRBV4-2 combines with J gene TRBJ2-7; perhaps TRBD2 as D (6 bases). Germline assignment: CDR1 LGHNA and CDR2 YNFKEQ. The CDR3 spans 18 residues. Trimming stripped 2 bases from V and 0 bases from J, with 20 bases between. CDR3 protein: CASSQNLYRGLPSYEQYF. The CDR3 nucleotides are TGTGCCAGCAGCCAAAACCTCTACCGGGGACTGCCCTCCTACGAGCAGTACTTC.

A remark on this clone: Within the sample, other DNA sequences also encode this same CDR3. The rearrangement joins TRBV7-9 to TRBJ2-7; D might be TRBD1 (7 bases). V gave up 1 base and J gave up 6 bases, with 16 bases separating them. This CDR3 region has 15 residues. CDR1 and CDR2 from the germline V gene are SEHNR and FQNEAQ (reference sequence). CDR3 amino acids: CASSLVNRGLSEQYF. CDR3 DNA sequence: TGTGCCAGCAGCTTAGTTAACAGGGGACTCTCCGAGCAGTACTTC.

CDR3 DNA sequence: TGTGCCAGCAGTGAACCCACCCGGCAGGGGAGTAGCTATGGCTACACCTTC. It is translated as CASSEPTRQGSSYGYTF. V usage is TRBV6-1 and J usage is TRBJ1-2; D might be TRBD1 (6 bases). This CDR3 comprises 17 residues. Germline CDR1 and CDR2: MNHNS and SASEGT. V shed 2 bases and J shed 4 bases, with 20 bases lying between them.

The sample holds a few counts of this clone. The chain couples TRBV10-1 to TRBJ1-2; a weak D match, TRBD1 (6 bases). The V end was cut by 7 bases, the J end by 8 bases, with 20 bases between. This CDR3 has 14 residues. Germline CDR1 and CDR2: WNHNN and SYGVQD (reference sequence). CDR3 sequence: CASIKSRGPEGYTF. As DNA, the CDR3 is TGCGCCAGCATTAAGTCGCGGGGGCCAGAGGGCTACACCTTC.

J is TRBJ1-1 and V is TRBV19; D ambiguous. Trimming shortened V by 7 bases and J by 10 bases, and 22 bases separated the two germline ends. This CDR3 contains 14 residues. Germline V gene data show CDR1 as LNHDA and CDR2 as SQIVND (reference sequence). Here the CDR3 DNA reads TGTGCCAGTAAGTTTATGCAGGCGGGCAGCCCAGCTTTCTTT. Translating it yields CASKFMQAGSPAFF.

The rearrangement links TRBV5-5 to TRBJ2-6, with D perhaps matching TRBD2 (5 bases). Trimming left V 4 bases short and J 1 base short, with 12 bases between. CDR3 length: 16 residues. CDR1 and CDR2 from the germline V gene are SGHKS and YYEKEE (reference sequence). CDR3 amino acids: CASSPGVMSGANVLTF. The CDR3 bases are TGTGCCAGCAGCCCCGGGGTAATGTCTGGGGCCAACGTCCTGACTTTC.

The chain carries TRBV7-3 and TRBJ2-3; TRBD1 matches at 9 bases. Germline V gene lookup returns CDR1 SGHTA and CDR2 FQGTGA. The V and J ends lost 4 bases and 0 bases, in that order; junction bases with no gene match: 2. The length of the CDR3 is 15 residues. This CDR3 reads CASSSTGGSTDTQYF. The CDR3 DNA is TGTGCCAGCAGCTCAACAGGGGGCAGCACAGATACGCAGTATTTT.

This chain links TRBV28 with TRBJ2-1; TRBD2 aligns across 7 bases. The CDR3 is 15 residues long. The trim removed 1 base at V and 10 bases at J, leaving 10 bases unmatched. From germline, CDR1 is MDHEN and CDR2 SYDVKM. The CDR3 spells CASSLYGGSGWEQFF. CDR3 bases: TGTGCCAGCAGTTTATACGGGGGGTCCGGGTGGGAGCAGTTCTTC.

The V and J genes are TRBV9 and TRBJ2-1, with 16 nucleotides matching TRBD2. The CDR3 totals 15 residues. J was trimmed by 12 bases and V by 3 bases; bases with no gene match: 6. Germline V gives CDR1 SGDLS, CDR2 YYNGEE. CDR3 bases: TGTGCCAGCAGCGCGGGACTAGCGGGGGGGCCGGTGCAGTTCTTC. Amino acids: CASSAGLAGGPVQFF. Full variable domain (missing parts from reference TRBV9 and TRBJ2-1): DSGVTQTPKHLITATGQRVTLRCSPRSGDLSVYWYQQSLDQGLQFLIQYYNGEERAKGNILERFSAQQFPDLHSELNLSSLELGDSALYFCASSAGLAGGPVQFFGPGTRLTVL.

The genes are TRBV2 and TRBJ2-7; 7 bases line up with TRBD1. V trimming: 6 bases; J trimming: 1 base; junction bases outside the gene matches: 3. Per the germline V gene, CDR1 is SNHLY and CDR2 is FYNNEI. This CDR3 contains 13 residues. The CDR3 protein is CASRGTESYEQYF. CDR3 in DNA: TGTGCCAGCAGGGGGACAGAGTCCTACGAGCAGTACTTC.

The chain uses TRBV19 and TRBJ1-6; tentatively, D is TRBD1 (6 bases). Trimming stripped 1 base from V and 6 bases from J, with 10 bases between. The CDR3 consists of 15 residues. Looked up from germline, CDR1 is LNHDA and CDR2 is SQIVND (reference sequence). CDR3 nucleotides: TGTGCCAGTAGTATAGTCGCAGGGGCTAATTCACCCCTCCACTTT. It codes for CASSIVAGANSPLHF.

This chain joins TRBV27 and TRBJ1-1, with 7 bases aligning to TRBD1. Trimming took 2 bases from V and 6 from J; bases not matched to a gene: 3. This CDR3 is 13 amino acids long. The V gene's germline CDR1 is MNHEY and CDR2 SMNVEV (reference sequence). The CDR3 region is CASSLRGLPEAFF. DNA of the CDR3: TGTGCCAGCAGTTTAAGGGGGCTTCCTGAAGCTTTCTTT.

J is TRBJ2-2 and V is TRBV7-9, with D perhaps TRBD1 (5 bases). The germline V gene encodes CDR1 SEHNR and CDR2 FQNEAQ (reference sequence). Deletions cut 5 bases from V and 6 bases from J, with 16 bases between. The CDR3 has 15 residues. This CDR3 reads CASSAGHSRAGELFF. The CDR3 DNA reads TGTGCCAGCAGCGCCGGACACTCCCGGGCCGGGGAGCTGTTTTTT.

The chain combines TRBV5-1 with TRBJ2-3, with a possible D match to TRBD2 (5 bases). Trimming shortened V by 0 bases and J by 1 base, and 12 bases separated the two germline ends. Germline lookup yields CDR1 SGHRS and CDR2 YFSETQ. The CDR3 is 16 residues long. The CDR3 nucleotides are TGCGCCAGCAGCTTGGTTCCGGGAATGGGCACAGATACGCAGTATTTT. Amino acids: CASSLVPGMGTDTQYF.

V is TRBV6-1 and J is TRBJ2-1; maybe TRBD2 (7 bases). The CDR3 runs 14 residues. From germline, CDR1 is MNHNS and CDR2 SASEGT. V was cut by 7 bases and J by 4 bases, with 14 bases left in between. The CDR3 region has the DNA TGTGCCAGCATGGGAGGGGGGATATACAATGAGCAGTTCTTC. It yields the protein CASMGGGIYNEQFF.